The TCR beta chain under discussion was sequenced for a study of naive and memory T cell subsets. Both TRBC1 and TRBC2 were covered by a beta constant-region primer of two equimolar oligonucleotides. Four rounds of PCR amplified the ligated cDNA using nested alpha and beta constant-region primers plus SP2. MiXCR was run by TCRdb on the UMI-ligation and nested PCR reads, yielding one entry per CDR3 protein. In the table there are around 35,000 distinct CDR3 sequences, 10% to 15% of which are singletons. By share, this clonotype counts as medium-sized. The antigen remains undetermined. Study-level points and caveats: No ground truth validated the naive and memory repertoire findings.

Effector memory cells were sorted as CD45RA-CD27-, EMRA cells as CD45RA+CD27-. The clonotype was recovered from a human donor in good health. Sequenced sample: effector memory CD4+ T cells from blood. Subset noted: effector memory, CD45RA- CD27-.

The CDR3, as DNA: TGTGCCAGCAGCCCGATTACTAGTCAGGGGGGAGATACGCAGTATTTT. This encodes CASSPITSQGGDTQYF. The chain carries TRBV7-8 and TRBJ2-3, with D possibly being TRBD1 (7 bases). V was pared by 5 bases and J by 5 bases, with 20 bases between. The CDR3 is made up of 16 amino acids. The germline V gene has CDR1 SGHVS and CDR2 FQNEAQ.